These 32 T cell receptor beta chains were all obtained from the same sample, sequenced in a study of blood T cell repertoires in COVID-19. Libraries were prepared by immunoSEQ multiplex PCR; TCRdb keeps only in-frame clonotypes and omits some of them. The data hold approximately 99,000 clones, with roughly four fifths observed a single time. The sample was peripheral blood. The receptor set was obtained from a woman aged 70-85 years with acute or convalescent COVID-19.

The CDR3: CAISDSSGANVLTF. DNA for the CDR3: TGTGCCATCAGTGACAGCTCTGGGGCCAACGTCCTGACTTTC. This chain uses TRBV10-3 with TRBJ2-6; D not certain. This CDR3 is built from 14 residues. Trimming stripped 3 bases from V and 0 bases from J, with 3 bases between. The V gene's germline CDR1 is ENHRY and CDR2 SYGVKD.

The V and J genes are TRBV5-1 and TRBJ2-3, with 8 bases fitting TRBD2. Germline CDR1 is SGHRS and CDR2 is YFSETQ. CDR3 length: 18 amino acids. V shed 4 bases, J shed 0 bases, and the junction held 13 bases outside the gene matches. The CDR3 sequence: CASSPTSGSDLSTDTQYF. Written as DNA, the CDR3 is TGCGCCAGCAGCCCCACTAGCGGTTCAGATCTAAGCACAGATACGCAGTATTTT. The complete variable domain, with remaining parts taken from reference TRBV5-1 and TRBJ2-3, reads KAGVTQTPRYLIKTRGQQVTLSCSPISGHRSVSWYQQTPGQGLQFLFEYFSETQRNKGNFPGRFSGRQFSNSRSEMNVSTLELGDSALYLCASSPTSGSDLSTDTQYFGPGTRLTVL.

The chain couples TRBV6-8 to TRBJ1-2; the D is unclear. The germline V gene has CDR1 MNHGY and CDR2 SAAAGT. Trimming removed 2 bases from V and 4 bases from J, with 5 bases in between. This CDR3 has 12 residues. CDR3 region: CASSYPFYGYTF. CDR3 DNA: TGTGCCAGCAGTTACCCCTTCTATGGCTACACCTTC.

The genes are TRBV6-5 and TRBJ2-5; maybe TRBD2 (5 bases). CDR1 and CDR2 from the germline V gene are MNHEY and SVGAGI. The CDR3 extends over 14 amino acids. The germline V and J ends were trimmed by 6 bases and 3 bases, with 14 bases remaining between them. As DNA, the CDR3 is TGTGCCAGCAGACCGTATAGGCGGGAAGAGACCCAGTACTTC. It translates to CASRPYRREETQYF.

The gene calls are TRBV6-5 and TRBJ1-4; D remains ambiguous. V lost 7 bases and J 8 bases, leaving 17 bases between the germline ends. This CDR3 is built from 14 residues. CDR1 and CDR2 (germline): MNHEY, SVGAGI. The CDR3, as DNA: TGTGCCAGCAAAACCAGACAAACGCGAGAAAAACTGTTTTTT. Residues: CASKTRQTREKLFF.

To note about this clone: Other DNA sequences in the same sample also yield this CDR3. V usage is TRBV10-1 and J usage is TRBJ2-7, with 8 bases lining up with TRBD1. The CDR3 length is 16 residues. Germline values: CDR1 WNHNN, CDR2 SYGVQD (reference sequence). Trimming took 3 bases from V and 3 from J; bases not matched to a gene: 10. As DNA, the CDR3 is TGCGCCAGCAGTGAACTTTCGGACAGGGACGACTACGAGCAGTACGTC. This sequence encodes CASSELSDRDDYEQYV.

This clone was counted a few times. The rearrangement links TRBV19 to TRBJ1-5; possibly TRBD1 for D (6 bases). From germline, CDR1 is LNHDA and CDR2 SQIVND (reference sequence). V was cut by 10 bases and J by 2 bases, with 18 bases left in between. The CDR3 is made up of 15 amino acids. CDR3 sequence: CATEDGSGGNQPQHF. CDR3 DNA: TGTGCCACAGAAGACGGATCAGGGGGCAATCAGCCCCAGCATTTT.

The chain is built from TRBV27 and TRBJ1-5; D is uncertain. CDR1 MNHEY and CDR2 SMNVEV come from the germline V gene (reference sequence). This CDR3 region has 14 residues. V lost 6 bases and J lost 1, with 10 bases in between. The CDR3 region is CASSPAGSNQPQHF. The CDR3 region has the DNA TGTGCCAGCAGCCCCGCGGGAAGCAATCAGCCCCAGCATTTT.

This chain uses TRBV4-1 with TRBJ1-6; tentative D call: TRBD1 (5 bases). Germline lookup yields CDR1 MGHRA and CDR2 YSYEKL. Trimming removed 4 bases at V and 9 bases at J, with 13 bases between. The CDR3 contains 14 residues. The CDR3 DNA sequence: TGCGCCAGCAGCCGGGGCGAGGAGGGTTCACCCCTCCACTTT. This translates into CASSRGEEGSPLHF.

V gene TRBV7-9 combines with J gene TRBJ1-2; D is perhaps TRBD1 (6 bases). V was clipped by 5 bases and J by 6 bases, with 16 bases between them. CDR3 length: 14 residues. The germline CDR1 and CDR2 sequences are SEHNR and FQNEAQ (reference sequence). The CDR3 bases are TGTGCCAGCAGCGACCTAGGGGGGGGTCATGGCTACACCTTC. This sequence encodes CASSDLGGGHGYTF.

The V call is TRBV7-9, the J call TRBJ1-6, with D unclear. Per the germline V gene, CDR1 is SEHNR and CDR2 is FQNEAQ (reference sequence). This CDR3 comprises 18 residues. Trimming removed 5 bases at V and 4 bases at J, with 21 bases between. The CDR3 spells CASSRRSSYLGYNSPLHF. The CDR3 DNA reads TGTGCCAGCAGCCGACGATCGAGCTACCTAGGATATAATTCACCCCTCCACTTT.

The chain couples TRBV3-1 (or the pseudogene TRBV3-2) to TRBJ2-7; 10 positions agree with TRBD2. Per germline, CDR1 LGHDT and CDR2 YNNKEL (reference sequence). The V and J ends lost 4 bases and 3 bases, in that order; junction bases with no gene match: 6. This CDR3 has 15 residues. The CDR3 DNA is TGTGCCAGCAGCCCGAGAACTAGCGGGATCTACGAGCAGTACTTC. Protein: CASSPRTSGIYEQYF.

The chain has TRBV5-1 and TRBJ2-1, with 9 nucleotides matching TRBD2. Germline CDR1 and CDR2: SGHRS and YFSETQ. The CDR3 length is 15 residues. V shed 0 bases, J shed 8 bases, and the junction held 6 bases outside the gene matches. The CDR3 nucleotides are TGCGCCAGCAGCTTGGCCGCGGGAGGGTTGGATGAGCAGTTCTTC. Its translation is CASSLAAGGLDEQFF.

V usage is TRBV6-5 and J usage is TRBJ2-7; possibly TRBD1 for D (6 bases). Looked up from germline, CDR1 is MNHEY and CDR2 is SVGAGI. V shed 5 bases and J shed 3 bases, with 17 bases lying between them. The CDR3 spans 15 residues. Here the CDR3 reads CASSNRDNLHYEQYF. Here the CDR3 DNA reads TGTGCCAGCAGTAACCGGGACAACCTCCACTACGAGCAGTACTTC.

The chain joins TRBV10-2 to TRBJ2-5; TRBD2 agrees at 14 bases. Losses at the gene ends were 6 bases for V and 7 bases for J; bases not matched to a gene: 7. CDR3 length: 15 amino acids. Germline lookup yields CDR1 WSHSY and CDR2 SAAADI. For the CDR3, the DNA is TGCGCCAGCAGGGGACTAGCGGGAGTGGGAGCGACCCAGTACTTC. Its protein is CASRGLAGVGATQYF.

CDR3 DNA: TGCGCCAGCAGACGACAGGGGGCGCGGGAGACCCAGTACTTC. It yields the protein CASRRQGARETQYF. The genes are TRBV5-1 and TRBJ2-5; 10 nucleotides line up with TRBD1. The length of the CDR3 is 14 residues. With 5 bases clipped from V and 5 bases from J, the junction kept 6 bases outside the gene matches. The germline V gene has CDR1 SGHRS and CDR2 YFSETQ.

The genes are TRBV9 and TRBJ2-5; D may be TRBD1 (6 bases). The CDR3 is made up of 14 amino acids. Germline V CDR1 and CDR2: SGDLS, YYNGEE. The germline V and J ends were trimmed by 3 bases and 4 bases, with 13 bases remaining between them. The CDR3 loop is CASSGPQGRETQYF. The CDR3 DNA sequence: TGTGCCAGCAGCGGACCACAGGGACGAGAGACCCAGTACTTC.

This CDR3 is CASRTGVDSPLHF. The CDR3 nucleotides read TGTGCCAGCAGAACAGGGGTGGATTCACCCCTCCACTTT. This rearrangement joins TRBV12-3 or TRBV12-4 to TRBJ1-6; TRBD1 matches at 7 bases. The length of the CDR3 is 13 residues. V was clipped by 6 bases and J by 8 bases; unmatched bases: 4.

The V gene is TRBV12-5, the J gene TRBJ1-2; 7 nucleotides align to TRBD1. The CDR3 is 14 residues long. Germline loops: CDR1 LGHNT, CDR2 FRNRAP. The trim removed 6 bases at V and 8 bases at J, leaving 12 bases unmatched. The CDR3, as DNA: TGTGCTAGTGGCCAGACAGGGTCATTCGAGGGCTACACCTTC. Its protein product is CASGQTGSFEGYTF.

This clone was counted a single time. The chain carries TRBV28 and TRBJ2-7; a weak D match, TRBD1 (7 bases). Trimming pared 6 bases from V and 0 bases from J, leaving 15 bases between. This CDR3 contains 15 residues. In germline, CDR1 is MDHEN, CDR2 SYDVKM. CDR3 nucleotide sequence: TGTGCCAGCAGCTCTCCAGGGGGACTCTCCTACGAGCAGTACGTC. It is translated as CASSSPGGLSYEQYV.

This clone was counted once. This chain uses TRBV20-1 with TRBJ2-1; TRBD2 aligns across 11 bases. Germline assignment: CDR1 DFQATT and CDR2 SNEGSKA (reference sequence). V was clipped by 3 bases and J by 4 bases; unmatched bases: 2. The CDR3 has 14 amino acids. The chain's CDR3 is CSASSGRGYNEQFF. The CDR3 DNA follows: TGCAGTGCTAGTAGCGGGAGGGGTTACAATGAGCAGTTCTTC.

The rearrangement uses TRBV28 and TRBJ1-2, with a weak D call TRBD1 (6 bases). V gave up 6 bases and J gave up 2 bases, with 10 bases separating them. CDR3 size: 13 residues. Germline CDR1 is MDHEN and CDR2 is SYDVKM. DNA for the CDR3: TGTGCCAGCAGCAAGGGGGGGAACTATGGCTACACCTTC. Translation: CASSKGGNYGYTF.

The table lists this clone with a few counts. This chain connects TRBV7-2 to TRBJ1-1; 7 nucleotides agree with TRBD1. The V segment lost 5 bases and the J segment 5 bases; nucleotides outside the gene matches: 14. There are 16 residues in the CDR3. CDR1 is SGHTA, CDR2 FQGNSA, per germline. The CDR3: CASSPRQGRVGTEAFF. The CDR3 coding sequence is TGTGCCAGCAGCCCGAGACAGGGACGGGTGGGTACTGAAGCTTTCTTT.

The table lists this clone with a few counts. The chain combines TRBV6-6 with TRBJ2-7; D perhaps matches TRBD2 (6 bases). The CDR3 has 13 amino acids. V was pared by 6 bases and J by 6 bases, with 15 bases between. Germline V gene lookup returns CDR1 MNHNY and CDR2 SVGAGI (reference sequence). CDR3 amino acids: CASRETSLLEQYF. The CDR3 bases are TGTGCCAGCAGAGAAACTAGCCTGCTCGAGCAGTACTTC.

The chain links TRBV7-9 to TRBJ2-1, with a weak D call TRBD2 (5 bases). V lost 7 bases, J lost 6 bases, and 13 bases lay in between. Germline lookup yields CDR1 SEHNR and CDR2 FQNEAQ (reference sequence). The CDR3 loop spans 13 amino acids. The CDR3 DNA follows: TGTGCCAGCACTGGGAATAGCGTCAATGAGCAGTTCTTC. Translation: CASTGNSVNEQFF.

V and J are TRBV29-1 and TRBJ1-1; 9 nucleotides align to TRBD1. The CDR3 is made up of 14 amino acids. Trimming removed 8 bases from V and 0 bases from J; junction bases left unmatched: 7. Germline V gene sequence: CDR1 SQVTM, CDR2 ANQGSEA. For the CDR3, the DNA is TGCAGCACCGGACAGGGGAGGTTGAACACTGAAGCTTTCTTT. This codes for CSTGQGRLNTEAFF.

This chain connects TRBV2 to TRBJ1-5; 7 bases align to TRBD1. V dropped 6 bases and J dropped 7; count of bases not matched to a gene: 12. CDR1 is SNHLY, CDR2 FYNNEI, per germline. The CDR3 runs 15 residues. CDR3 region: CASSQRGRGVQPQHF. The CDR3 coding sequence is TGTGCCAGCAGCCAAAGGGGCAGGGGGGTCCAGCCCCAGCATTTT.

The V gene is TRBV10-3, the J gene TRBJ1-2; the match to TRBD1 covers 12 bases. With 8 bases clipped from V and 2 bases from J, the junction kept 0 bases outside the gene matches. The CDR3 has 13 residues. Germline assignment: CDR1 ENHRY and CDR2 SYGVKD. CDR3 DNA sequence: TGTGCCATCGGGACAGGGGGCAACTATGGCTACACCTTC. The encoded protein is CAIGTGGNYGYTF.

The chain uses TRBV16 and TRBJ2-3, with D perhaps TRBD1 (5 bases). CDR1 and CDR2 from the germline V gene are KGHSY and FQNENV. This CDR3 contains 15 residues. Trimming took 3 bases from V and 0 from J, leaving 10 bases between them. The CDR3 DNA follows: TGTGCCAGCAGCCAGACCAGGGTTAGCACAGATACGCAGTATTTT. It translates to CASSQTRVSTDTQYF.

This clone was picked up one time. The chain couples TRBV19 to TRBJ2-2; 9 positions agree with TRBD1. The CDR3 spans 17 residues. CDR1 LNHDA and CDR2 SQIVND come from the germline V gene (reference sequence). Trimming took 2 bases from V and 5 from J; bases not matched to a gene: 9. The DNA of the CDR3 is TGTGCCAGTAGTATAAACTTGGGACAGGGTTTAACCGGGGAGCTGTTTTTT. This codes for CASSINLGQGLTGELFF.

The J gene is TRBJ1-4, the V gene TRBV5-5; the match to TRBD1 covers 9 bases. From germline, CDR1 is SGHKS and CDR2 YYEKEE (reference sequence). The junction had 7 bases not matched to a gene; V was cut back by 0 bases and J by 7 bases. This CDR3 is 16 amino acids long. CDR3 amino acids: CASSLEGTGSIEKLFF. Here the CDR3 DNA reads TGTGCCAGCAGCTTGGAAGGGACAGGGTCGATTGAAAAACTGTTTTTT. The full variable domain, in which reference TRBV5-5 and TRBJ1-4 provide the parts outside the CDR3, is DAGVTQSPTHLIKTRGQQVTLRCSPISGHKSVSWYQQVLGQGPQFIFQYYEKEERGRGNFPDRFSARQFPNYSSELNVNALLLGDSALYLCASSLEGTGSIEKLFFGSGTQLSVL.

The CDR3 sequence: CATSRDLEPDRENTEAFF. For the CDR3, the DNA is TGTGCCACCAGCAGAGATCTAGAACCCGACCGGGAGAACACTGAAGCTTTCTTT. The V gene is TRBV15, the J gene TRBJ1-1; D is uncertain. This CDR3 has 18 amino acids. Germline CDR1 and CDR2: LNHNV and YYDKDF (reference sequence). Trimming cost V 0 bases and J 1 base, with 18 bases left between them. Variable domain in full (rest from reference TRBV15 and TRBJ1-1): DAMVIQNPRYQVTQFGKPVTLSCSQTLNHNVMYWYQQKSSQAPKLLFHYYDKDFNNEADTPDNFQSRRPNTSFCFLDIRSPGLGDTAMYLCATSRDLEPDRENTEAFFGQGTRLTVV.